Listed below are T cell receptor beta chains from one sample, sequenced in a study of T cell changes during pregnancy in multiple sclerosis. Clones were read by immunoSEQ multiplex PCR, and TCRdb kept only the in-frame ones, dropping some. Found here are tens of thousands of clones, 90% to 95% of them singletons; the top ten hold around 1.4%. This sample comprised peripheral blood, obtained in the third trimester of pregnancy. The receptors derive from a female donor in good health, enrolled as a control in a pregnancy study. The CDR3 runs from the conserved cysteine through the conserved F or W. Clone size is shown for a subset of rows, as once, few, many or a class of expanded clone.

TRBJ2-1 | . | TRBV30 | CAFGLGVTSGSGSSYNEQFF
TRBJ1-4 | once | TRBV7-2 | CASSLHRGNEKLFF
TRBJ2-2 | . | TRBV7-2 | CASSLYLWRETTGELFF
TRBJ2-5 | once | TRBV7-2 | CASSLGTSAFPRETQYF
TRBJ2-7 | . | TRBV25-1 | CASTGQGAHEQYF
TRBJ2-1 | . | TRBV5-1 | CASSPAGGYNEQFF
TRBJ1-1 | . | TRBV14 | CASSQFPGLMNTEAFF
TRBJ2-1 | . | TRBV19 | CASSTWTGPSYNEQFF
TRBJ2-2 | . | TRBV18 | CASSRATGELFF
TRBJ2-1 | . | TRBV2 | CASSTSGGTGYNEQFF
TRBJ1-5 | few | TRBV28 | CASSTLGQGAGSQHF
TRBJ1-2 | . | TRBV19 | CASTRQGRSGYTF
TRBJ1-4 | . | TRBV9 | CASSGDLGTFHTTNEKLFF
TRBJ2-2 | . | TRBV5-3 | CARSFRTGGRTGELFF
TRBJ1-5 | . | TRBV19 | CASSIQTPSNQPQHF
TRBJ1-2 | few | TRBV28 | CASSLQGYGYTF
TRBJ2-7 | . | TRBV5-6 | CASSRRQGQDEQYF
TRBJ2-7 | once | TRBV4-1 | CASSFRDIKYEQYF
TRBJ2-1 | . | TRBV5-1 | CASSSQGNEQFF
TRBJ2-7 | . | TRBV5-1 | CASSPGLATSSYEQYF
TRBJ2-3 | . | TRBV7-9 | CASGEGHSDTQYF
TRBJ2-5 | . | TRBV5-1 | CASSYYSGSETQYF
TRBJ1-1 | . | TRBV28 | CASSLNGWKDTEAFF
TRBJ2-5 | . | TRBV20-1 | CSARGVETQYF
TRBJ2-7 | . | TRBV27 | CASRGTSGSSYEQYF
TRBJ2-1 | . | TRBV5-4 | CASSRHDRDEQFF
TRBJ2-7 | . | TRBV6-1 | CASSDGGGGHDEQYF
TRBJ1-1 | . | TRBV11-1 | CASTHGWSTEAFF
TRBJ2-3 | . | TRBV5-7 | CASSLERGGTGTDTQYF
TRBJ1-1 | few | TRBV18 | CASSPPGRYRTEAFF
TRBJ1-6 | . | TRBV6-1 | CASSGVRSKDNSPLHF
TRBJ2-7 | . | TRBV2 | CASSLPGTDAYEQYF
TRBJ2-3 | . | TRBV9 | CASSVWGGTSTDTQYF
TRBJ2-7 | . | TRBV4-1 | CASSTETGLSSYEQYF
TRBJ2-5 | . | TRBV25-1 | CASSESGLAGRKTQYF
TRBJ2-1 | . | TRBV4-1 | CASSQDGTSGGSYNEQFF
TRBJ1-3 | once | TRBV4-1 | CASSQVRGSGNTIYF
TRBJ2-1 | . | TRBV7-9 | CASSPIAGSSYNEQFF
TRBJ2-7 | . | TRBV28 | CASSFSSTGSYEQYF
TRBJ1-1 | . | TRBV5-1 | CASSLQGPAEAFF
TRBJ2-5 | . | TRBV7-8 | CASSLDLLWTGAQETQYF
TRBJ2-3 | . | TRBV19 | CASSDPAGALDTQYF
TRBJ2-5 | . | TRBV25-1 | CASSDGQGESETQYF
TRBJ2-7 | . | TRBV28 | CASAFTGLLSYEQYF
TRBJ1-1 | . | TRBV5-5 | CASSLGQGGTEAFF
TRBJ2-1 | . | TRBV5-4 | CASSLGAGVPNEQFF
TRBJ1-4 | . | TRBV21-1 | CASSLTTGATNEKLFF
TRBJ2-5 | . | TRBV28 | CASSLGREGETQYF